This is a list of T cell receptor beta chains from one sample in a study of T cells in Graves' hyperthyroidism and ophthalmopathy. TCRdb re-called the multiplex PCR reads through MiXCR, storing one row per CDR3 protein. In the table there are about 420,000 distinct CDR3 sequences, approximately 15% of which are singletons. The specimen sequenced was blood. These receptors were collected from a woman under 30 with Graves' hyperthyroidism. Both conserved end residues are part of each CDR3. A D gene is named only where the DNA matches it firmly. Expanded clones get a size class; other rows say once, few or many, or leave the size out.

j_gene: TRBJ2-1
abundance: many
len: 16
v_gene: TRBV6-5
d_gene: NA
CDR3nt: TGTGCCAGCAGTTACGTTCGGGCTGGCGGTTACAATGAGCAGTTCTTC
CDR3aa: CASSYVRAGGYNEQFF

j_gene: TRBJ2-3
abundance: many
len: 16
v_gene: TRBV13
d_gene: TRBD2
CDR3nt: TGTGCCAGCAGCGGGATGACTAGCGGGGGCACAGATACGCAGTATTTT
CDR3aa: CASSGMTSGGTDTQYF

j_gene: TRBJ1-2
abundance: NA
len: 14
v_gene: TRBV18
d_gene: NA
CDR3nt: TGTGCCAGCTCACCCGTAAGGTCTATGTTCGGCTACACCTTC
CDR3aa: CASSPVRSMFGYTF

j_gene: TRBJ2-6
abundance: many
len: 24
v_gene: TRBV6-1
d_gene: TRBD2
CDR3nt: TGTGCCAGCAGTGAAGATGTAAATGGGGGTCGACTTGGGAGGGGAGCAACTGGGGCCAACGTCCTGACTTTC
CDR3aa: CASSEDVNGGRLGRGATGANVLTF

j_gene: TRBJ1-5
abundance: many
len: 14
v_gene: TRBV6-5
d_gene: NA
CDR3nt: TGTGCCAGCAGTTACTCGACCAGGCATCAGCCCCAGCATTTT
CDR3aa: CASSYSTRHQPQHF

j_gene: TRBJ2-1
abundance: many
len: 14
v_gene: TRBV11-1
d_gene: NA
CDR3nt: TGTGCCAGCAGCTTACAAGCGGTCCACAATGAGCAGTTCTTC
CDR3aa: CASSLQAVHNEQFF

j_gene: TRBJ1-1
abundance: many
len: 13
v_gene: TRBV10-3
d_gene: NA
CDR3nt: TGTGCCATCATGGGGACCGGGGGCACTGAAGCTTTCTTT
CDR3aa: CAIMGTGGTEAFF

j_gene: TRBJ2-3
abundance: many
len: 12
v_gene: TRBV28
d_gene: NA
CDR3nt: TGTGCCAGCAGTTGGCGCACAGATACGCAGTATTTT
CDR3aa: CASSWRTDTQYF

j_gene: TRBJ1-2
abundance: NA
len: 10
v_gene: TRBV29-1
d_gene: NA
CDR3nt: TGCAGCGTTAGAGTGGATGGCTACACCTTC
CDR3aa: CSVRVDGYTF

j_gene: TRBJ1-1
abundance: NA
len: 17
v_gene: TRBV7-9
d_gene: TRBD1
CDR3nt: TGTGCCAGCAGCTTAGGTACAGGGGTAGGGAGTATCACTGAAGCTTTCTTT
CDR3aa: CASSLGTGVGSITEAFF

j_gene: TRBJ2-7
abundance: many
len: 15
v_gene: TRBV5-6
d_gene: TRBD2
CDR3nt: TGTGCCAGCAGCTTGGAGGGACTAGCGCTCTACGAGCAGTACTTC
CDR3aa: CASSLEGLALYEQYF

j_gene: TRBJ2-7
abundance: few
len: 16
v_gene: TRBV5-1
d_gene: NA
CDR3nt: TGCGCCAGCAGCTCCGGATTTGGGGGTCATGCCTACGAGCAGTACTTC
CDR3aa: CASSSGFGGHAYEQYF

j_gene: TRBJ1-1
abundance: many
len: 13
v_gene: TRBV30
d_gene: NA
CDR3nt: TGTGCCTGGACCGTACAGGTGAACACTGAAGCTTTCTTT
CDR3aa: CAWTVQVNTEAFF

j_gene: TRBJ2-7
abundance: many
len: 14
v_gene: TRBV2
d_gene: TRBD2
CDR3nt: TGTGCCACCTCCGCGGGACTAGCGGATTACGAGCAGTACTTC
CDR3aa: CATSAGLADYEQYF

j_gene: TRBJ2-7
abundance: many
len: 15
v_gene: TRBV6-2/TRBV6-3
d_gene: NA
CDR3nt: TGTGCCAGCAGATCTGGGACGGCGGGTATCTACGAGCAGTACTTC
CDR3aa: CASRSGTAGIYEQYF

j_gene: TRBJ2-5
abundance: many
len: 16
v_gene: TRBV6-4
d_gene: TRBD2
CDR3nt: TGTGCCAGCAGCGGGGGACTAGCGGGTAAACAAGAGACCCAGTACTTC
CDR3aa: CASSGGLAGKQETQYF

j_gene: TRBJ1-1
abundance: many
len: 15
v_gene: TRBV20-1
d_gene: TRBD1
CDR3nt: TGCAGTGCTAGAGATTTGACAGGGGGGAACACTGAAGCTTTCTTT
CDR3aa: CSARDLTGGNTEAFF

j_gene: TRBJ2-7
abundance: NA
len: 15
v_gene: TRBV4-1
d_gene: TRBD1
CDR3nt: TGCGCCAGCAGCGCCGGGACAGGGGGGACCTACGAGCAGTACTTC
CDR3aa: CASSAGTGGTYEQYF

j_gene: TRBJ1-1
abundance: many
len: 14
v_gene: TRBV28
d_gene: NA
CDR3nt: TGTGCCAGCAGTTTATATGCGGGGCCCACTGAAGCTTTCTTT
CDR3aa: CASSLYAGPTEAFF

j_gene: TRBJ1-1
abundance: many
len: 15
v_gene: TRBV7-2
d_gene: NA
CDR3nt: TGTGCCAGCAGTTCCAATGGACGGTTAAACACTGAAGCTTTCTTT
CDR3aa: CASSSNGRLNTEAFF

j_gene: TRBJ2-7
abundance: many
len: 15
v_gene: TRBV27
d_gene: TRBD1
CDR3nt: TGTGCCAGCACCACATTCGCCGGGACAGGGAACGAGCAGTACTTC
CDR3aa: CASTTFAGTGNEQYF

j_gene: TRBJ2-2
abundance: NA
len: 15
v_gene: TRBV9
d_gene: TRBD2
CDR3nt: TGTGCCAGCAGCGTAGTTGCGGGAGGTGACGGGGAGCTGTTTTTT
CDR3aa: CASSVVAGGDGELFF

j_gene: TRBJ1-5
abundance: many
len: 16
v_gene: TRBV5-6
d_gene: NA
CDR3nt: TGTGCCAGCAGCTTGACCGGCACGTTCGGCAATCAGCCCCAGCATTTT
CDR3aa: CASSLTGTFGNQPQHF

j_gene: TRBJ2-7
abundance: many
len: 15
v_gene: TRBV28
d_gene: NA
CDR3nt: TGTGCCAGCAGCCCCGGACTCTCACCTAACTACGAGCAGTACTTC
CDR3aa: CASSPGLSPNYEQYF

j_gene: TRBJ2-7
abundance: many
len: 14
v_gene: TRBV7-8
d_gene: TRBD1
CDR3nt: TGTGCCAGCAGCTCCGGGACAGAGAACTACGAGCAGTACTTC
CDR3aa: CASSSGTENYEQYF

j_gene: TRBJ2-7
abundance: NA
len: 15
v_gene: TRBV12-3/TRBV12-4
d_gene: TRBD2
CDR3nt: TGTGCCAGCAGGACTAGCGGGGGGGTTACCTACGAGCAGTACTTC
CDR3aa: CASRTSGGVTYEQYF

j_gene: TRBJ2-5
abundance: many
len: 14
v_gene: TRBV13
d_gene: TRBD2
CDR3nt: TGTGCCAGCAGCCACGCGGGGGGCGGAGAGACCCAGTACTTC
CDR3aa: CASSHAGGGETQYF

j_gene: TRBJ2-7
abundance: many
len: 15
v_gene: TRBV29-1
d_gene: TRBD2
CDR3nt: TGCAGCGTTGGACGCCTAGCGGCTAGCTCCTACGAGCAGTACTTC
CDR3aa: CSVGRLAASSYEQYF

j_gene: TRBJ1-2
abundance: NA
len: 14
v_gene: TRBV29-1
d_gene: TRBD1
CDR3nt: TGCAGCGTGGGGGGTGGCAGGGGGCTCTTTGGCTACACCTTC
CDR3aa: CSVGGGRGLFGYTF

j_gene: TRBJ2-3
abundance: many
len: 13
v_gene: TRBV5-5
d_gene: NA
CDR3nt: TGTGCCAGCAGCTTCGAATTTGGGGATACGCAGTATTTT
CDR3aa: CASSFEFGDTQYF

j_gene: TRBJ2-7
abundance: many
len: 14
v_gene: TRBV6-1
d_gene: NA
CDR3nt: TGTGCCAGCAGTGTAATCGGGGCCTCCTACGAGCAGTACTTC
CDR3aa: CASSVIGASYEQYF

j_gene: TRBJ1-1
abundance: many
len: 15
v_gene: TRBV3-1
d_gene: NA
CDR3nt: TGTGCCAGCAGCCCGCGCTCGGTTGTCGGCTCTGAAGCTTTCTTT
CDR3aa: CASSPRSVVGSEAFF

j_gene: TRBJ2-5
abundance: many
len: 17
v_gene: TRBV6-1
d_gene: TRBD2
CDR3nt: TGTGCCAGCAGCCTCACGGGGGGGGAAGGAGGCCAAGAGACCCAGTACTTC
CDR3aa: CASSLTGGEGGQETQYF

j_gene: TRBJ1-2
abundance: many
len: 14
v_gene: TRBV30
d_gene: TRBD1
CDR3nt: TGTGCCTGCACCAACCCAACAGGGGGCGACGGCTACACCTTC
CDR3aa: CACTNPTGGDGYTF

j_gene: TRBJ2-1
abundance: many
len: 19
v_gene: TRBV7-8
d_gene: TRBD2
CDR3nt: TGTGCCAGCAGCTTAGGGACTAGCGGGAGTAAACTAACTATGGATGAGCAGTTCTTC
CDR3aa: CASSLGTSGSKLTMDEQFF

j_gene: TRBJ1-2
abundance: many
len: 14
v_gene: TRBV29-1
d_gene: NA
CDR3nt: TGCAGCGTTGATGGGGTGGGGAGGGACTATGGCTACACCTTC
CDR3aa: CSVDGVGRDYGYTF

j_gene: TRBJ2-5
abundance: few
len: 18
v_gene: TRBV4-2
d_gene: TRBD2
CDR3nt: TGTGCCAGCAGCCAAGATTGGACTAGCGGGACACTTCAAGAGACCCAGTACTTC
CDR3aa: CASSQDWTSGTLQETQYF

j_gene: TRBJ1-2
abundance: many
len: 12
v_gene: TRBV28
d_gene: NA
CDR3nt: TGTGCCAGCAGTGTCCAGGTCTATGGCTACACCTTC
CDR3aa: CASSVQVYGYTF

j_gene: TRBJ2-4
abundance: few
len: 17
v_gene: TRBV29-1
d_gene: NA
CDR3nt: TGCAGCGTTGAAGACCTATCTGGGAGTCGTTCCGAAAACATTCAGTACTTC
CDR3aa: CSVEDLSGSRSENIQYF

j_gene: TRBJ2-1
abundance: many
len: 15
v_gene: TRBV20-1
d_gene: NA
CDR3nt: TGCAGTGCTAGAGATTTGAGCCTCTCCTACAATGAGCAGTTCTTC
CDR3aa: CSARDLSLSYNEQFF

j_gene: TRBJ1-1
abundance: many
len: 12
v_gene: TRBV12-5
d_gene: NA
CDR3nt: TGTGCTAAAAGGAGGTGGGGGACTGAAGCTTTCTTT
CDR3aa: CAKRRWGTEAFF

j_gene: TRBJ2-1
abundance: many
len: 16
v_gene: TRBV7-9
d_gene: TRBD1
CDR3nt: TGTGCCAGCAGCTTATGGACAGGGGGTGTCTACAATGAGCAGTTCTTC
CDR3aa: CASSLWTGGVYNEQFF

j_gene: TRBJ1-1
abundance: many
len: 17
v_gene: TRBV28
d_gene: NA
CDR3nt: TGTGCCAGCAGTCTTTTTAAGGGGTCTTACATGAACACTGAAGCTTTCTTT
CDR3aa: CASSLFKGSYMNTEAFF

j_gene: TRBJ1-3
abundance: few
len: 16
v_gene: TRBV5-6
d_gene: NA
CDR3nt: TGTGCCAGCAGCCTCCGAGGGGGAAGTCATGGAAACACCATATATTTT
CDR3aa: CASSLRGGSHGNTIYF

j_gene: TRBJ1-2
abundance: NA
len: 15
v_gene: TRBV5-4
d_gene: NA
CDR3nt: TGTGCCAGCAGCCCGCCCGGACGGCCGGAGAATGGCTACACCTTC
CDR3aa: CASSPPGRPENGYTF

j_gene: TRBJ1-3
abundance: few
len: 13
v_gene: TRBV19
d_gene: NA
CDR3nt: TGTGCCAGTAGACAGGGCGCTGGAAACACCATATATTTT
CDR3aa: CASRQGAGNTIYF

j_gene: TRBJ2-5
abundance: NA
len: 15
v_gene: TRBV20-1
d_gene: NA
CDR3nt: TGCAGTGCTAGAGACGTACAGGGCAACCAAGAGACCCAGTACTTC
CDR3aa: CSARDVQGNQETQYF

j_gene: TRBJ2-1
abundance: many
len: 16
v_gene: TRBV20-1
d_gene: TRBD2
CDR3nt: TGCAGTGCTAGAGCCACTCTAGCGGGAGTTTCTAATGAGCAGTTCTTC
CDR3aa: CSARATLAGVSNEQFF

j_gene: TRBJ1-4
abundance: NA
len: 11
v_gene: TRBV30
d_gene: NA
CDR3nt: TGTGCCTGGAGTGTACAACAAAAACTGTTTTTT
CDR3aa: CAWSVQQKLFF

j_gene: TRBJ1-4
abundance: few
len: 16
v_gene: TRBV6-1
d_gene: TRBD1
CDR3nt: TGTGCCAGCAGTGAAGCTTGGGGGACAGGGAATGAAAAACTGTTTTTT
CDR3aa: CASSEAWGTGNEKLFF

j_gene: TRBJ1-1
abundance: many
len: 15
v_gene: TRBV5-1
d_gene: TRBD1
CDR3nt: TGCGCCAGCAGCCCGGCTTTGACAGGGGGCACTGAAGCTTTCTTT
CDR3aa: CASSPALTGGTEAFF

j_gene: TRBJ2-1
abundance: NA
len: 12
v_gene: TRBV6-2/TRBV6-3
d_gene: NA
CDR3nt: TGTGCCAGCAGTTACAACCGTCATGAGCAGTTCTTC
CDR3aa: CASSYNRHEQFF

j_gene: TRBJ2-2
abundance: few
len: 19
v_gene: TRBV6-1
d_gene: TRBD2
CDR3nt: TGTGCCACCCCTGGAGCTGTAGCGGGGTTGAGACCGAACACCGGGGAGCTGTTTTTT
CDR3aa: CATPGAVAGLRPNTGELFF